The source of this TCR beta chain is a study of T cell responses to AZD1222 COVID-19 vaccine. Study results and limitations: There were repertoire samples only from the period after the peak T cell response. A mostly white British donor set with more females was recruited, and clonal diversity was possibly underestimated.

V was trimmed by 4 bases and J by 7 bases, leaving 8 bases between them. CDR3 length: 11 amino acids. CDR1 is SEHNR and CDR2 is FQNEAQ in the germline V gene (reference sequence). With respect to this clone: The target antigen is unknown.

TCRdb's copy holds only in-frame clones and misses some; the assay was immunoSEQ multiplex PCR. Here the sample spans under 85,000 clones, 88% being singletons. The chain recombines TRBV7-9 with TRBJ2-7; D unclear. The receptor's source is an adult in good health. The sequenced sample was peripheral blood, obtained on day 0 of MenACWY control vaccination. The CDR3 DNA follows: TGTGCCAGCAGCTACGGACGGGAGCAGTACTTC. Its protein product is CASSYGREQYF.